The next 25 T cell receptor beta chains were all read from a single sample in a study of blood T cells in healthy people across ages. A J-beta primer mix and a sample-barcoded 5' primer were used in a second PCR of about 7 to 12 cycles. TCRdb re-derived calls from the 5' RACE reads in MiXCR, one entry per CDR3 protein. The data show 780,000 or so distinct CDR3 sequences, approximately 25% seen once. These data were also filed under a second study, of T cells of mothers and their children.

Sequencing input: blood. The receptors come from a boy aged 10-17 years in good health.

V and J are TRBV30 and TRBJ1-6, with D tentatively TRBD1 (6 bases). This CDR3 region has 20 residues. The germline V gene encodes CDR1 GTSNPN and CDR2 SVGIG (reference sequence). V was shortened by 0 bases and J by 8 bases, with 29 bases between the two germline ends. DNA for the CDR3: TGTGCCTGGAGTGTACAGGGACCGCACGTGTGGGAATATCGTGATTCACCCCTCCACTTT. Its protein is CAWSVQGPHVWEYRDSPLHF.

The CDR3 bases are TGTGCCAGCAGCCCGGGAGGAGGGACCTCTGGGGCCAACGTCCTGACTTTC. It specifies CASSPGGGTSGANVLTF. The chain employs TRBV7-3 and TRBJ2-6, with 7 bases identical to TRBD2. From germline, CDR1 is SGHTA and CDR2 FQGTGA. This CDR3 spans 17 amino acids. Trimming at V came to 5 bases and at J to 0 bases, leaving 7 bases not matched to a gene. Full variable domain (remainder filled in from reference TRBV7-3 and TRBJ2-6): GAGVSQTPSNKVTEKGKYVELRCDPISGHTALYWYRQSLGQGPEFLIYFQGTGAADDSGLPNDRFFAVRPEGSVSTLKIQRTERGDSAVYLCASSPGGGTSGANVLTFGAGSRLTVL.

The chain couples TRBV9 to TRBJ1-2; 8 bases line up with TRBD1. The V segment lost 7 bases and the J segment 3 bases; nucleotides outside the gene matches: 20. The CDR3 consists of 18 residues. CDR1 SGDLS and CDR2 YYNGEE come from the germline V gene. The CDR3 is CASANQWGTGPGHYGYTF. CDR3 sequence (DNA): TGTGCCAGCGCCAATCAATGGGGGACAGGCCCAGGACACTATGGCTACACCTTC.

This clonotype was counted between two and nine times. V is TRBV29-1 and J is TRBJ2-3, with D hard to call. Germline V gene sequence: CDR1 SQVTM, CDR2 ANQGSEA. This CDR3 has 12 residues. V lost 4 bases to trimming and J lost 6 bases, with 11 bases between them. CDR3 protein: CSVVGVSDTQYF. CDR3 DNA: TGCAGCGTTGTTGGGGTTAGTGATACGCAGTATTTT.

This chain joins TRBV27 and TRBJ1-2; perhaps TRBD1 as D (6 bases). Germline CDR1 and CDR2: MNHEY and SMNVEV (reference sequence). Trimming took 5 bases from V and 0 from J, leaving 10 bases between them. The CDR3 runs 14 residues. The CDR3 DNA reads as TGTGCCAGCAGTCTGGGGGCGTCTAACTATGGCTACACCTTC. The encoded protein is CASSLGASNYGYTF.

This clonotype has only a few counts. V gene TRBV12-3 or TRBV12-4 combines with J gene TRBJ2-4, with D possibly being TRBD1 (5 bases). The V gene lost 4 bases and the J gene lost 1 base, with 17 bases spanning the gap. The CDR3 length is 17 residues. CDR3 region: CASSSGGARVAKNIQYF. The CDR3 DNA is TGTGCCAGCAGTTCGGGTGGGGCGCGAGTGGCCAAAAACATTCAGTACTTC.

V and J are TRBV4-3 and TRBJ1-2; TRBD1 matches at 8 bases. The CDR3 loop spans 14 amino acids. V lost 4 bases and J lost 8; bases outside the gene matches: 9. Germline V gene data show CDR1 as LGHNA and CDR2 as YSLEER. Written as DNA, the CDR3 is TGCGCCAGCAGCCCTGGACAGGGTGAGGGGGGCTACACCTTC. As protein: CASSPGQGEGGYTF.

CDR3 sequence reads: CASTALGTSGYEQYF. The CDR3 DNA reads as TGTGCCAGCACTGCCTTAGGGACTAGCGGCTACGAGCAGTACTTC. The chain couples TRBV28 to TRBJ2-7; TRBD2 aligns across 11 bases. Per germline, CDR1 MDHEN and CDR2 SYDVKM. With V trimmed by 7 bases and J by 3 bases, 8 bases remained unmatched. This CDR3 comprises 15 residues. Full variable domain (remainder filled in from reference TRBV28 and TRBJ2-7): DVKVTQSSRYLVKRTGEKVFLECVQDMDHENMFWYRQDPGLGLRLIYFSYDVKMKEKGDIPEGYSVSREKKERFSLILESASTNQTSMYLCASTALGTSGYEQYFGPGTRLTVT.

The rearrangement links TRBV7-6 to TRBJ2-5; D not resolved. The CDR3 extends over 14 amino acids. Germline CDR1 SGHVS, CDR2 FNYEAQ. V shed 5 bases and J shed 5 bases, with 15 bases lying between them. The CDR3 reads CASSRTGSIETQYF. The CDR3 region has the DNA TGTGCCAGCAGCCGGACCGGATCAATTGAGACCCAGTACTTC.

V is TRBV20-1 and J is TRBJ1-1; TRBD1 matches 7 bases. CDR1 and CDR2 (germline): DFQATT, SNEGSKA (reference sequence). V shed 0 bases, J shed 3 bases, and the junction held 7 bases outside the gene matches. CDR3 size: 15 residues. In DNA, the CDR3 is TGCAGTGCTAGAGACCAAGGGGGCTGGGACACTGAAGCTTTCTTT. It is translated as CSARDQGGWDTEAFF.

The sample holds a few counts of this clonotype. V usage is TRBV7-2 and J usage is TRBJ1-2; TRBD1 matches 8 bases. Germline-derived CDR1 and CDR2 are SGHTA and FQGNSA. The CDR3 totals 19 residues. After removal of 0 bases from V and 4 bases from J, the junction contained 16 bases not matched to a gene. The CDR3: CASSLARAGGARGSYGYTF. The DNA for the CDR3 is TGTGCCAGCAGCTTAGCCCGTGCAGGGGGCGCTCGGGGGAGCTATGGCTACACCTTC.

This clonotype was seen more than once but under ten times. The chain links TRBV29-1 to TRBJ2-7; the match to TRBD2 covers 9 bases. J gave up 2 bases and V 1 base, and 12 bases lay outside the gene matches. This CDR3 region has 17 residues. Germline CDR1 SQVTM, CDR2 ANQGSEA. This chain's CDR3 is CSVEGWAAGGQTYEQYF. Written as DNA, the CDR3 is TGCAGCGTTGAAGGCTGGGCAGCGGGGGGCCAAACCTACGAGCAGTACTTC.

This chain uses TRBV4-3 with TRBJ2-1, with 13 bases lining up with TRBD2. Germline V gene data show CDR1 as LGHNA and CDR2 as YSLEER. The length of the CDR3 is 16 residues. The V gene end was trimmed by 4 bases and the J gene end by 4 bases; junction bases not matched to a gene: 4. This CDR3 is CASSPGTSGVYNEQFF. The CDR3 DNA sequence: TGCGCCAGCAGCCCCGGGACTAGCGGGGTTTACAATGAGCAGTTCTTC.

V and J are TRBV7-2 and TRBJ1-4, with D unresolved. The CDR3 sequence is 14 residues long. Trimming stripped 5 bases from V and 6 bases from J, with 13 bases between. Germline CDR1 and CDR2: SGHTA and FQGNSA. CDR3: CASSELGGYEKLFF. As DNA, the CDR3 is TGTGCCAGCAGCGAACTCGGTGGCTATGAAAAACTGTTTTTT.

This clonotype has only a few counts. The chain employs TRBV4-3 and TRBJ1-1; a possible D gene is TRBD1 (5 bases). Germline-derived CDR1 and CDR2 are LGHNA and YSLEER. Trimming removed 0 bases at V and 1 base at J, with 12 bases between. This CDR3 has 16 amino acids. The CDR3 coding sequence is TGCGCCAGCAGCCAAGATTTAGGGGTGGGGAACACTGAAGCTTTCTTT. It encodes CASSQDLGVGNTEAFF.

This clonotype has only a few counts. This chain uses TRBV9 with TRBJ2-5; the match to TRBD1 covers 9 bases. The J call could be wrong; TRBJ2-1 is a better fit for the DNA end. The CDR3 loop spans 14 amino acids. Per the germline V gene, CDR1 is SGDLS and CDR2 is YYNGEE. CDR3 nucleotide sequence: TGTGCCAGCAGCGATGGGACAGGGTTTTATGAGCAGTTCTTC. This gives the protein CASSDGTGFYEQFF.

This clonotype was counted a few times. The chain is built from TRBV27 and TRBJ1-1, with D uncertain. The length of the CDR3 is 14 residues. Trimming removed 2 bases at V and 2 bases at J, with 9 bases between. Germline V gives CDR1 MNHEY, CDR2 SMNVEV (reference sequence). CDR3 residues: CASSLKSENTEAFF. The CDR3 DNA reads TGTGCCAGCAGTTTAAAGTCAGAAAACACTGAAGCTTTCTTT.

The chain joins TRBV7-9 to TRBJ1-4; D is unclear. The CDR3 sequence is 17 residues long. The V end was cut by 4 bases, the J end by 5 bases, with 20 bases between. In germline, CDR1 is SEHNR, CDR2 FQNEAQ (reference sequence). The CDR3 nucleotides are TGTGCCAGCAGCTCTACCGCGGCTCCCTCGGGGAATGAAAAACTGTTTTTT. The encoded protein is CASSSTAAPSGNEKLFF.

V usage is TRBV6-2 or TRBV6-3 and J usage is TRBJ2-2; D is tentatively TRBD1 or TRBD2 (5 bases each). This CDR3 spans 17 amino acids. Germline values: CDR1 MNHEY, CDR2 SVGEGT. V gave up 3 bases and J gave up 1 base, with 15 bases separating them. CDR3 protein: CASSYTSRAGNTGELFF. The CDR3 DNA reads as TGTGCCAGCAGTTATACCAGCAGGGCGGGGAACACCGGGGAGCTGTTTTTT.

This clonotype was observed a few times. The V and J genes are TRBV14 and TRBJ1-2, with a tentative D call TRBD1 (5 bases). The CDR3 loop spans 15 amino acids. Germline V gene sequence: CDR1 SGHDN, CDR2 FVKESK. V was cut by 0 bases and J by 4 bases, with 12 bases left in between. CDR3 coding DNA: TGTGCCAGCAGCCAAGACGCCGGGACCTCCTATGGCTACACCTTC. Its translation: CASSQDAGTSYGYTF.

The rearrangement joins TRBV7-2 to TRBJ2-7, with 9 positions matching TRBD1. The V gene's germline CDR1 is SGHTA and CDR2 FQGNSA. The CDR3 contains 15 residues. Germline trimming cut 2 bases from V and 7 bases from J; bases unmatched to any gene: 9. DNA for the CDR3: TGTGCCAGCAGCTTAATGAGGACAGGGGCCGGAGAGCAGTACTTC. This translates into CASSLMRTGAGEQYF.

The chain has TRBV19 and TRBJ2-1; 9 bases line up with TRBD1. CDR3 length: 14 amino acids. Germline V gene sequence: CDR1 LNHDA, CDR2 SQIVND (reference sequence). The J segment lost 6 bases and the V segment lost 5 bases, leaving 5 bases of the junction unmatched. The DNA for the CDR3 is TGTGCCAGTAGTTGGACAGGGGCCCTCAATGAGCAGTTCTTC. Protein product: CASSWTGALNEQFF.

The rearrangement joins TRBV13 to TRBJ1-4; perhaps TRBD1 as D (6 bases). Trimming stripped 1 base from V and 11 bases from J, with 11 bases between. CDR3 length: 13 amino acids. Germline V CDR1 and CDR2: PRHDT, FYEKMQ (reference sequence). The chain's CDR3 is CASSLAADRKLFF. The CDR3 DNA reads TGTGCCAGCAGCTTAGCGGCCGACAGGAAACTGTTTTTT.

This clonotype was counted a few times. The rearrangement uses TRBV2 and TRBJ2-7; possibly TRBD1 or TRBD2 for D (5 bases each). The V gene lost 2 bases and the J gene lost 2 bases, with 19 bases spanning the gap. This CDR3 spans 17 amino acids. Germline V gene data show CDR1 as SNHLY and CDR2 as FYNNEI. CDR3 region: CASSEWSRDGDTYEQYF. CDR3 DNA sequence: TGTGCCAGCAGTGAATGGTCCCGGGACGGGGATACCTACGAGCAGTACTTC.

V gene TRBV9 combines with J gene TRBJ1-2; possible D gene TRBD1, 5 bases. V lost 0 bases and J lost 8, with 14 bases in between. This CDR3 is built from 14 residues. Germline lookup yields CDR1 SGDLS and CDR2 YYNGEE. The CDR3 sequence: CASSVGQGSEGYTF. The DNA for the CDR3 is TGTGCCAGCAGCGTAGGTCAGGGTTCGGAGGGCTACACCTTC.